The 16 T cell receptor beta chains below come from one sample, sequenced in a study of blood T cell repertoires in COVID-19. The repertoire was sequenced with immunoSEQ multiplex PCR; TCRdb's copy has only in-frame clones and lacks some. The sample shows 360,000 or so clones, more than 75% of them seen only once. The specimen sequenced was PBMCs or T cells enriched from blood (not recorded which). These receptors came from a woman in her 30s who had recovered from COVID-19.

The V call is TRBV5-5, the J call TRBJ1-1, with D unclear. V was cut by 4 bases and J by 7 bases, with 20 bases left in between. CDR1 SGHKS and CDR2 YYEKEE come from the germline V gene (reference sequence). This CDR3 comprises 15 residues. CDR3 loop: CASSPSPGMLSEAFF. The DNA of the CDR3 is TGTGCCAGCAGCCCCAGTCCGGGGATGCTGAGTGAAGCTTTCTTT. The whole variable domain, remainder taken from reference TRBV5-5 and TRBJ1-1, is DAGVTQSPTHLIKTRGQQVTLRCSPISGHKSVSWYQQVLGQGPQFIFQYYEKEERGRGNFPDRFSARQFPNYSSELNVNALLLGDSALYLCASSPSPGMLSEAFFGQGTRLTVV.

DNA of the CDR3: TGTGCCAGCAGTGACAACACAGGGGAGAATGAAAAACTGTTTTTT. Its protein is CASSDNTGENEKLFF. The J gene is TRBJ1-4, the V gene TRBV2; 7 positions match TRBD1. The J segment lost 5 bases and the V segment lost 3 bases, leaving 6 bases of the junction unmatched. CDR3 length: 15 amino acids. Per germline, CDR1 SNHLY and CDR2 FYNNEI.

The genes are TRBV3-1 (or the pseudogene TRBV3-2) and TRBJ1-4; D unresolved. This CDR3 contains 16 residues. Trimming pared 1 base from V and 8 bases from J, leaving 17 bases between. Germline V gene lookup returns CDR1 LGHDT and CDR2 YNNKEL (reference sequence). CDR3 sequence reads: CASSQAGRTYVEKLFF. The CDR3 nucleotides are TGTGCCAGCAGCCAAGCTGGTCGGACTTATGTAGAAAAACTGTTTTTT.

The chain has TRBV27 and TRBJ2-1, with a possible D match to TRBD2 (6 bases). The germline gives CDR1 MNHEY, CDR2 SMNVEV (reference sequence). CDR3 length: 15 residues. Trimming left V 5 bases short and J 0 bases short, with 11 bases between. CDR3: CASSLTGSSYNEQFF. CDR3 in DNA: TGTGCCAGCAGTCTGACCGGGAGCTCCTACAATGAGCAGTTCTTC.

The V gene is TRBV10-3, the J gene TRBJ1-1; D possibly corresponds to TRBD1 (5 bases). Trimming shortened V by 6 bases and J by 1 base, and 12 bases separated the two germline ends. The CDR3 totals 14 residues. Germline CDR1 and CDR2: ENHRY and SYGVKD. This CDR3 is CAIRQDRGNTEAFF. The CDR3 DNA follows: TGTGCCATCAGGCAAGATAGGGGGAACACTGAAGCTTTCTTT.

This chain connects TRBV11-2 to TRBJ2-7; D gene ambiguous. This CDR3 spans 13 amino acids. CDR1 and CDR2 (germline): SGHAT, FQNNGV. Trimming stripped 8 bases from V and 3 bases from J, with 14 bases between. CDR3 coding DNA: TGTGCCAGCTCTACAGCTACCATCTACGAGCAGTACTTC. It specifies CASSTATIYEQYF.

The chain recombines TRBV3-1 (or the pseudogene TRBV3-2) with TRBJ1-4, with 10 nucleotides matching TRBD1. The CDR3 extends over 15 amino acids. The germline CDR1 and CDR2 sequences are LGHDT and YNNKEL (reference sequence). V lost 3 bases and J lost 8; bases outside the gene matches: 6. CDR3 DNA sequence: TGTGCCAGCAGCCAGGCCGGGACAGGGGTCGAAAAACTGTTTTTT. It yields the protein CASSQAGTGVEKLFF.

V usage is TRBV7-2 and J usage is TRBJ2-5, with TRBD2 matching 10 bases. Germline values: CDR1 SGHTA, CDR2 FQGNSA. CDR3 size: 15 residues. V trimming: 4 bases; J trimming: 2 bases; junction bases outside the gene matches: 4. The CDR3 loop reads CASSSIAGGQETQYF. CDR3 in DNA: TGTGCCAGCAGCTCGATAGCGGGAGGACAAGAGACCCAGTACTTC. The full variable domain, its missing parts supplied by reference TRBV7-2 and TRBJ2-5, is GAGVSQSPSNKVTEKGKDVELRCDPISGHTALYWYRQSLGQGLEFLIYFQGNSAPDKSGLPSDRFSAERTGGSVSTLTIQRTQQEDSAVYLCASSSIAGGQETQYFGPGTRLLVL.

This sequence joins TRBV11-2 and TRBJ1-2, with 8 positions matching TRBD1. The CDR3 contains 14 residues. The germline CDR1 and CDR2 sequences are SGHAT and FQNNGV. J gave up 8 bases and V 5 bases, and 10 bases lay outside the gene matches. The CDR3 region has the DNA TGTGCCAGCAGCCTTTCCGGGACAGGAAACGGCTACACCTTC. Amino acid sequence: CASSLSGTGNGYTF.

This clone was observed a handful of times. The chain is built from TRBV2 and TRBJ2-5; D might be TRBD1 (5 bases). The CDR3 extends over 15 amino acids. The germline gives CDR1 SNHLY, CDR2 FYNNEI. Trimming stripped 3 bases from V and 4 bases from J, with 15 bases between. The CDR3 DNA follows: TGTGCCAGCAGTGAGGGGCAGACCCTAGTAGAGACCCAGTACTTC. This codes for CASSEGQTLVETQYF. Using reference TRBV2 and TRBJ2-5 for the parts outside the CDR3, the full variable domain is EPEVTQTPSHQVTQMGQEVILRCVPISNHLYFYWYRQILGQKVEFLVSFYNNEISEKSEIFDDQFSVERPDGSNFTLKIRSTKLEDSAMYFCASSEGQTLVETQYFGPGTRLLVL.

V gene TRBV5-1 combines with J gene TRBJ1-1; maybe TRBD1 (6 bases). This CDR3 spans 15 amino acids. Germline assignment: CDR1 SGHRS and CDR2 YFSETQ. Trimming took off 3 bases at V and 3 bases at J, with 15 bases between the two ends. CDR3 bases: TGCGCCAGCAGCTCTCTACAGGGCTCGGACACTGAAGCTTTCTTT. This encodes CASSSLQGSDTEAFF.

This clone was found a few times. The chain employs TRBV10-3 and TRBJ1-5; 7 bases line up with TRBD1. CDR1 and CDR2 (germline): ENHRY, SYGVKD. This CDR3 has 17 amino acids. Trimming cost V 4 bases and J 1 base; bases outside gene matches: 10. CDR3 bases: TGTGCCATCAGTGGGGGAGATACAGGGGCAAGCAATCAGCCCCAGCATTTT. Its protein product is CAISGGDTGASNQPQHF.

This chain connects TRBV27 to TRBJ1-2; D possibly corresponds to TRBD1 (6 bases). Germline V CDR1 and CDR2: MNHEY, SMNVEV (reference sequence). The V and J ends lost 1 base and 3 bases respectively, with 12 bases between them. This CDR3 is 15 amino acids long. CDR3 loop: CASSLYAGVYYGYTF. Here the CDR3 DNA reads TGTGCCAGCAGTTTATATGCAGGGGTATACTATGGCTACACCTTC.

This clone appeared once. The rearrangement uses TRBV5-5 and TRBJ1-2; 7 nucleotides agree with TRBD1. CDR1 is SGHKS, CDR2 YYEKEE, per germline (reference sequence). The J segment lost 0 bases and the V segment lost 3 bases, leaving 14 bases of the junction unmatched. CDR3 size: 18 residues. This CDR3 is CASSSRDLAGQPNYGYTF. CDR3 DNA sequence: TGTGCCAGCAGCTCCCGGGATTTGGCGGGACAGCCTAACTATGGCTACACCTTC. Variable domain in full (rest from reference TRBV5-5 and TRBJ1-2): DAGVTQSPTHLIKTRGQQVTLRCSPISGHKSVSWYQQVLGQGPQFIFQYYEKEERGRGNFPDRFSARQFPNYSSELNVNALLLGDSALYLCASSSRDLAGQPNYGYTFGSGTRLTVV.

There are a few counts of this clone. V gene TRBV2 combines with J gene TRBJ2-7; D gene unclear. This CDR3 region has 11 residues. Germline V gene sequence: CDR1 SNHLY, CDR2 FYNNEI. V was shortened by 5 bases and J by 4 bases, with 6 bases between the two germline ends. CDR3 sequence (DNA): TGTGCCAGCAGTAATAGTTACGAGCAGTACTTC. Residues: CASSNSYEQYF.

The CDR3 is CASSSGGTPHGQFF. CDR3 coding DNA: TGTGCCAGCAGTAGTGGAGGGACCCCCCATGGGCAGTTCTTC. V is TRBV6-5 and J is TRBJ2-1, with D possibly TRBD2 on 6 matching bases. The CDR3 consists of 14 residues. Germline CDR1 MNHEY, CDR2 SVGAGI. V was pared by 5 bases and J by 12 bases, with 20 bases between.